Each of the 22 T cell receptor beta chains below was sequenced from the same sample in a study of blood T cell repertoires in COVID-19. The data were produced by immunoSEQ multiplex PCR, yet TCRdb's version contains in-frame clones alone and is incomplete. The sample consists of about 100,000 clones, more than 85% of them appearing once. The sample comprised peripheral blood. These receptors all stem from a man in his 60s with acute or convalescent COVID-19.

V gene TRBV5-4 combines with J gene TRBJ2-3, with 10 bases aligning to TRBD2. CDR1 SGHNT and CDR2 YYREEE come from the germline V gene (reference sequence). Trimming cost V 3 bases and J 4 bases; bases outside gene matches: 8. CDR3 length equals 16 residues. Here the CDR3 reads CASSSSGRGVPDTQYF. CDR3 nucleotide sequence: TGTGCCAGCAGCTCGAGCGGGAGGGGAGTCCCAGATACGCAGTATTTT.

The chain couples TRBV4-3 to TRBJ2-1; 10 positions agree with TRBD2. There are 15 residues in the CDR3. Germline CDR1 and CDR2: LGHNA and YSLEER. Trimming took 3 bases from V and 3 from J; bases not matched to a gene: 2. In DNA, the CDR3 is TGCGCCAGCAGCCAGTGGACTAGCGGCTACAATGAGCAGTTCTTC. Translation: CASSQWTSGYNEQFF.

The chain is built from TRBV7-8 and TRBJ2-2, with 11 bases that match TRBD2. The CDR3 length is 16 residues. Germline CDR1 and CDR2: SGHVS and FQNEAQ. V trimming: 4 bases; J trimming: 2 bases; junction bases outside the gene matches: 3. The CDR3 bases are TGTGCCAGCAGCTCACTAGCGGGAGATAACACCGGGGAGCTGTTTTTT. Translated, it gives CASSSLAGDNTGELFF.

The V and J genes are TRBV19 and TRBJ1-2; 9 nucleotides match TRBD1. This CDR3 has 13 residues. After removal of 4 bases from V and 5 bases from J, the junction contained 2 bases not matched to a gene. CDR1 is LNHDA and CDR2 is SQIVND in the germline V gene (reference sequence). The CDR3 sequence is CASSTGQGYGYTF. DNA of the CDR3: TGTGCCAGTAGTACAGGACAGGGGTATGGCTACACCTTC.

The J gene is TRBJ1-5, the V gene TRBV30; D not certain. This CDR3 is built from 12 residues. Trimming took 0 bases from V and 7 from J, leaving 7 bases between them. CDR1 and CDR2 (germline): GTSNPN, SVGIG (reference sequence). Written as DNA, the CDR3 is TGTGCCTGGAGTGTAGGAGAGCAGCCCCAGCATTTT. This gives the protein CAWSVGEQPQHF.

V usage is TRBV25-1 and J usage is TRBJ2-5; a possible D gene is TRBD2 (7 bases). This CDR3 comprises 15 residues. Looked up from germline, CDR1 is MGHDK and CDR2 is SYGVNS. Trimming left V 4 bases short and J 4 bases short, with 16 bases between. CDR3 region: CASSVMGGRGETQYF. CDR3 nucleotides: TGTGCCAGCAGTGTCATGGGGGGGCGCGGAGAGACCCAGTACTTC. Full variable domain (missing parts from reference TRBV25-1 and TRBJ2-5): EADIYQTPRYLVIGTGKKITLECSQTMGHDKMYWYQQDPGMELHLIHYSYGVNSTEKGDLSSESTVSRIRTEHFPLTLESARPSHTSQYLCASSVMGGRGETQYFGPGTRLLVL.

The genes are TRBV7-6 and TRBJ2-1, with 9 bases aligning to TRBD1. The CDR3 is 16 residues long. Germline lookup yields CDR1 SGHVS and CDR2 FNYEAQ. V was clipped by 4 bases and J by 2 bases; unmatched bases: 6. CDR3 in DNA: TGTGCCAGCAGCTCTACCGGGACAGGGACCTACAATGAGCAGTTCTTC. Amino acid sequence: CASSSTGTGTYNEQFF.

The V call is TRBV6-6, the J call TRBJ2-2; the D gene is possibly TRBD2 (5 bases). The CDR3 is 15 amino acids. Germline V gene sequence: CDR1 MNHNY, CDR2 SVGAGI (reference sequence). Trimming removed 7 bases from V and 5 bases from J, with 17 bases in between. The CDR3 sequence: CASIPPGGRTGELFF. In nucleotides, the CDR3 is TGTGCCAGCATCCCCCCCGGAGGACGTACCGGGGAGCTGTTTTTT.

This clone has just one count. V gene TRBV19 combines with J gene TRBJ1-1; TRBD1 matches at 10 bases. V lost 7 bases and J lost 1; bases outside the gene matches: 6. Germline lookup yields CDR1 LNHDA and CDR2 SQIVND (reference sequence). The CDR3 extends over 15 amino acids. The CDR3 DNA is TGTGCCAGTAAGGGGGACAGGGGACGGAACACTGAAGCTTTCTTT. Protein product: CASKGDRGRNTEAFF.

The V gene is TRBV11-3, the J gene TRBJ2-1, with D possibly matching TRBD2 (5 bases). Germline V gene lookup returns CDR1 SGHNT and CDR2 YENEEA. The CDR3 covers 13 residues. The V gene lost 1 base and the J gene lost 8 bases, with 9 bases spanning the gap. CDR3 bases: TGTGCCAGCAGCTTAGGGAGCGGTGATGAGCAGTTCTTC. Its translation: CASSLGSGDEQFF.

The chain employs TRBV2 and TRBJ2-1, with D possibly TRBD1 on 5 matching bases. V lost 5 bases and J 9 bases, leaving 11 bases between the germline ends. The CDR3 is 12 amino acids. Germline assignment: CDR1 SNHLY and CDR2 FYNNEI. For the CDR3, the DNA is TGTGCCAGCAGTCGTGACAGACGTGAGCAGTTCTTC. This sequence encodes CASSRDRREQFF.

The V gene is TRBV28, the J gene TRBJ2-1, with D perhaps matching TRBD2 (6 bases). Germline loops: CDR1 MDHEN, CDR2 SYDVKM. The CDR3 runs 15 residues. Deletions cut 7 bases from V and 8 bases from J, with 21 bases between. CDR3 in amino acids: CASTPLAGRGDEQFF. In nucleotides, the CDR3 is TGTGCCAGCACTCCACTTGCGGGCCGCGGGGATGAGCAGTTCTTC.

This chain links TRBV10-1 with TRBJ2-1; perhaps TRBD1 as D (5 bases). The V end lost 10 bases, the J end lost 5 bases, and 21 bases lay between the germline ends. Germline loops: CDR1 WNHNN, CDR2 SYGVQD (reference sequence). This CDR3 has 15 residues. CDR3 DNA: TGCGCCATCATGGATGGACAAAGGGTCCACAATGAGCAGTTCTTC. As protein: CAIMDGQRVHNEQFF.

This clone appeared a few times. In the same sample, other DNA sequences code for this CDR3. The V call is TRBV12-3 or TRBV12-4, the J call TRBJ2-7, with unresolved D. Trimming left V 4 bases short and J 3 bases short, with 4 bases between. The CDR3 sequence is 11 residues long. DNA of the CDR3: TGTGCCAGCAGTTCGGGCTACGAGCAGTACTTC. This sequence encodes CASSSGYEQYF.

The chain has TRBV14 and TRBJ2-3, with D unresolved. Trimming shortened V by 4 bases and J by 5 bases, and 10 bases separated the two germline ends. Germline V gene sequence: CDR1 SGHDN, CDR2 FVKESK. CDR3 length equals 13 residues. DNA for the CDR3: TGTGCCAGCAGCCGACTGTTCGGAGATACGCAGTATTTT. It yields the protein CASSRLFGDTQYF.

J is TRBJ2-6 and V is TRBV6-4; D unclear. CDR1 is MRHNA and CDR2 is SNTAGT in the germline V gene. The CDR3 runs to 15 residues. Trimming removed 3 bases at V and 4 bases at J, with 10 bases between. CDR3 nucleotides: TGTGCCAGCAGTGAGGGCCTCCTCGGGGCCAACGTCCTGACTTTC. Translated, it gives CASSEGLLGANVLTF.

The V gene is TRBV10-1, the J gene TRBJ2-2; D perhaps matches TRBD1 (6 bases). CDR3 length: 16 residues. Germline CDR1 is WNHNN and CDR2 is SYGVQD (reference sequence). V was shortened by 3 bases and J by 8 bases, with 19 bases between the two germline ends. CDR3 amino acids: CASSEFITGKDGELFF. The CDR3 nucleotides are TGCGCCAGCAGTGAATTTATCACAGGGAAGGATGGGGAGCTGTTTTTT.

The CDR3 region is CASSDGQVIYEQYF. As DNA, the CDR3 is TGTGCCAGCAGCGATGGACAGGTGATCTACGAGCAGTACTTC. The chain couples TRBV11-1 to TRBJ2-7, with TRBD1 identical over 7 bases. Trimming removed 5 bases from V and 3 bases from J; junction bases left unmatched: 7. The germline CDR1 and CDR2 sequences are SGHAT and FQDESV (reference sequence). This CDR3 comprises 14 residues.

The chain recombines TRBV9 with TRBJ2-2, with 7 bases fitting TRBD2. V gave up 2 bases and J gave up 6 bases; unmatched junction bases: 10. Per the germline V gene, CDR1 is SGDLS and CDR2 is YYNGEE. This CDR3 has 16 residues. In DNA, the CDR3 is TGTGCCAGCAGCGTTTTTACGGGAGGCTCCCCCGGGGAGCTGTTTTTT. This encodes CASSVFTGGSPGELFF.

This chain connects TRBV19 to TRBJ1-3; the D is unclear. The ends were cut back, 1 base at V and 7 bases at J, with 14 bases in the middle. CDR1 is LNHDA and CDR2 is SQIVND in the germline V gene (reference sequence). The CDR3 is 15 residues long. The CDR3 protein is CASSIAARIGNTIYF. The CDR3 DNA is TGTGCCAGTAGTATAGCAGCACGGATCGGGAACACCATATATTTT. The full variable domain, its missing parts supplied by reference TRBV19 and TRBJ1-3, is DGGITQSPKYLFRKEGQNVTLSCEQNLNHDAMYWYRQDPGQGLRLIYYSQIVNDFQKGDIAEGYSVSREKKESFPLTVTSAQKNPTAFYLCASSIAARIGNTIYFGEGSWLTVV.

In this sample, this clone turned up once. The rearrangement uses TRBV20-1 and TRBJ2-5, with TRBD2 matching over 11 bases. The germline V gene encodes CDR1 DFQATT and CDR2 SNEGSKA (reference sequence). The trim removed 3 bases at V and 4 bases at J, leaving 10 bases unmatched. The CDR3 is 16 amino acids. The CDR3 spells CSASPGSGRAGETQYF. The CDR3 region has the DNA TGCAGTGCTAGTCCGGGTAGCGGGAGGGCCGGAGAGACCCAGTACTTC.

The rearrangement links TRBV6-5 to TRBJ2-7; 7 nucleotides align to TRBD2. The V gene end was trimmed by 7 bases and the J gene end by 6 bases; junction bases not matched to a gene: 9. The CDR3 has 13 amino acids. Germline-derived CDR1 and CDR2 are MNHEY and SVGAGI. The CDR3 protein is CASKRGRLGEQYF. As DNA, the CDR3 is TGTGCCAGCAAGCGCGGGAGATTGGGCGAGCAGTACTTC.